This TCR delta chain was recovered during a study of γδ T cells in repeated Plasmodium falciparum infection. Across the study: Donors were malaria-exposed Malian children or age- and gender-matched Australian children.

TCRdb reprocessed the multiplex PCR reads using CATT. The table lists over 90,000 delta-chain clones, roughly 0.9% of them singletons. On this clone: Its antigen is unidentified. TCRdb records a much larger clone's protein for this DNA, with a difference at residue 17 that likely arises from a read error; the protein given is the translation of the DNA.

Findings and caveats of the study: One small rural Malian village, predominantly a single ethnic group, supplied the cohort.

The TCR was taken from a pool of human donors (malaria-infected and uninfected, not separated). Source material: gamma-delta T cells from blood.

CDR3 DNA sequence: TGTGCTCTTGGAAACGGGATCCCTACTGGGGGATACGAGTGGTTCCGCGCCGATAAACTCATCTTT. This encodes CALGNGIPTGGYEWFRADKLIF. V is TRDV1 and J is TRDJ1, with 13 nucleotides matching TRDD3. In the absence of a J gene in TCRdb, the DNA was matched to germline to assign it here. The germline V gene has CDR1 TSWWSYY and CDR2 QGS. This CDR3 has 22 amino acids. Unmatched junction bases numbered 25, after V lost 6 bases and J lost 3 bases.